This passage covers 24 T cell receptor beta chains from one sample sequenced in a study of blood T cell repertoires in COVID-19. Clones were read by immunoSEQ multiplex PCR, and TCRdb kept only the in-frame ones, dropping some. Among 50,000 to 60,000 clones listed, more than 65% were seen once. The sequencing input was peripheral blood. The receptors originated from an older man with COVID-19, enrolled during active disease.

The chain joins TRBV4-2 to TRBJ2-1, with a possible D match to TRBD1 (5 bases). The germline V gene encodes CDR1 LGHNA and CDR2 YNFKEQ. This CDR3 is 16 amino acids long. The V and J ends lost 3 bases and 0 bases respectively, with 12 bases between them. The CDR3 coding sequence is TGTGCCAGCAGCCATGGGGCGGAAAGCTCCTACAATGAGCAGTTCTTC. It yields the protein CASSHGAESSYNEQFF.

The chain employs TRBV9 and TRBJ2-1; D unresolved. This CDR3 spans 14 amino acids. Between the trimmed V and J ends, which lost 7 bases and 0 bases, there was a span of 11 bases. Germline loops: CDR1 SGDLS, CDR2 YYNGEE. As DNA, the CDR3 is TGTGCCAGCCGCGCCCTGAGCTCCTACAATGAGCAGTTCTTC. Translation: CASRALSSYNEQFF.

The chain has TRBV9 and TRBJ1-2; no clear D gene. This CDR3 is 12 amino acids long. The V gene's germline CDR1 is SGDLS and CDR2 YYNGEE. V lost 4 bases and J 8 bases, leaving 12 bases between the germline ends. The CDR3 DNA reads as TGTGCCAGCAGCCCCCGTGGGCGCGGCTACACCTTC. Amino acid sequence: CASSPRGRGYTF.

The rearrangement uses TRBV20-1 and TRBJ2-5, with a tentative D call TRBD1 (6 bases). Germline CDR1 is DFQATT and CDR2 is SNEGSKA (reference sequence). This CDR3 has 11 residues. V was pared by 6 bases and J by 9 bases, with 14 bases between. The CDR3 spells CSARTVMAQYF. Here the CDR3 DNA reads TGCAGTGCACGGACAGTAATGGCCCAGTACTTC.

This sequence joins TRBV4-2 and TRBJ1-6; D is ambiguous. There are 17 residues in the CDR3. Germline CDR1 is LGHNA and CDR2 is YNFKEQ. The germline V and J ends were trimmed by 3 bases and 0 bases, with 12 bases remaining between them. As DNA, the CDR3 is TGTGCCAGCAGCCACGAGGGTCAGAGCTCCTATAATTCACCCCTCCACTTT. It encodes CASSHEGQSSYNSPLHF.

This chain joins TRBV25-1 and TRBJ1-6; possibly TRBD1 for D (6 bases). The germline gives CDR1 MGHDK, CDR2 SYGVNS. This CDR3 has 15 residues. V gave up 4 bases and J gave up 9 bases, with 16 bases separating them. The CDR3 region is CASSAGRGEASPLHF. CDR3 DNA sequence: TGTGCCAGCAGTGCGGGGAGGGGGGAGGCTTCACCCCTCCACTTT.

The rearrangement links TRBV10-3 to TRBJ1-3, with TRBD1 as a possible D gene (5 bases). This CDR3 is built from 16 residues. Trimming removed 0 bases at V and 4 bases at J, with 13 bases between. Germline V gene lookup returns CDR1 ENHRY and CDR2 SYGVKD. The CDR3 DNA is TGTGCCATCAGTGAGTCTGGGAAGGGGCCCGGAAACACCATATATTTT. Protein product: CAISESGKGPGNTIYF.

The CDR3, as DNA: TGCGCCAGCAGCCAAGCCCTTGAAGCTTTCTTT. Translation: CASSQALEAFF. The V call is TRBV4-1, the J call TRBJ1-1; D remains ambiguous. Trimming took 1 base from V and 7 from J, leaving 4 bases between them. The CDR3 is 11 residues long. From germline, CDR1 is MGHRA and CDR2 YSYEKL.

The rearrangement links TRBV19 to TRBJ1-1; no definite D call. This CDR3 has 13 amino acids. Germline V gene sequence: CDR1 LNHDA, CDR2 SQIVND (reference sequence). V lost 10 bases and J 1 base, leaving 13 bases between the germline ends. The CDR3: CATAWGGNTEAFF. The CDR3 nucleotides read TGTGCCACCGCCTGGGGAGGGAACACTGAAGCTTTCTTT.

CDR3 bases: TGTGCCAGCAGACCGGACAGCAGAAATCAGCCCCAGCATTTT. Its translation is CASRPDSRNQPQHF. The chain carries TRBV27 and TRBJ1-5; tentative D call: TRBD1 (6 bases). CDR1 is MNHEY and CDR2 is SMNVEV in the germline V gene (reference sequence). The V end lost 6 bases, the J end lost 4 bases, and 13 bases lay between the germline ends. CDR3 length: 14 amino acids.

The genes are TRBV21-1 and TRBJ1-5; TRBD1, the table's D call, lacks a check against the DNA. TRBV21-1 counts as a pseudogene. This CDR3 is built from 17 residues. The CDR3 nucleotides are TGTGCCAGCACCGGGACAGGGTCTGGAAAGAGCAATCAGCCCCAGCATTTT. The encoded protein is CASTGTGSGKSNQPQHF.

This chain uses TRBV4-1 with TRBJ2-7, with D possibly matching TRBD2 (6 bases). CDR3 length equals 14 residues. Per the germline V gene, CDR1 is MGHRA and CDR2 is YSYEKL. V shed 3 bases and J shed 3 bases, with 12 bases lying between them. CDR3 protein: CASSHVGTYYEQYF. CDR3 in DNA: TGCGCCAGCAGCCATGTAGGGACTTACTACGAGCAGTACTTC.

The genes are TRBV5-4 and TRBJ2-2; the match to TRBD2 covers 9 bases. Germline V gene lookup returns CDR1 SGHNT and CDR2 YYREEE (reference sequence). The trim removed 3 bases at V and 4 bases at J, leaving 10 bases unmatched. This CDR3 is 17 amino acids long. CDR3 bases: TGTGCCAGCAGCTCAGCGAGCGGGAGGATCGGCACCGGGGAGCTGTTTTTT. It specifies CASSSASGRIGTGELFF.

V usage is TRBV6-5 and J usage is TRBJ1-3, with D possibly being TRBD1 (6 bases). V lost 0 bases to trimming and J lost 0 bases, with 9 bases between them. Germline V lookup: CDR1 MNHEY, CDR2 SVGAGI. The CDR3 covers 16 residues. Here the CDR3 DNA reads TGTGCCAGCAGTTACTCGGGGGACACCTCTGGAAACACCATATATTTT. It translates to CASSYSGDTSGNTIYF.

The sample holds one count of this clone. The V call is TRBV2, the J call TRBJ1-5; tentative D call: TRBD1 (5 bases). With 3 bases removed from V and 1 base from J, the gap between germline ends came to 10 bases. Germline V CDR1 and CDR2: SNHLY, FYNNEI. The CDR3 loop spans 15 amino acids. Written as DNA, the CDR3 is TGTGCCAGCAGTGAGGACATATACAGCAATCAGCCCCAGCATTTT. Translating it yields CASSEDIYSNQPQHF.

This chain links TRBV9 with TRBJ2-4, with TRBD1 matching over 7 bases. Germline V gene data show CDR1 as SGDLS and CDR2 as YYNGEE. The CDR3 covers 15 residues. With V trimmed by 1 base and J by 1 base, 2 bases remained unmatched. The CDR3 sequence: CASSVSQGAKNIQYF. The CDR3 bases are TGTGCCAGCAGCGTATCACAGGGGGCCAAAAACATTCAGTACTTC.

This clone was counted once. The chain couples TRBV6-5 to TRBJ1-2; D might be TRBD1 (6 bases). Germline lookup yields CDR1 MNHEY and CDR2 SVGAGI. The CDR3 spans 13 residues. Trimming took 5 bases from V and 8 from J, leaving 15 bases between them. The CDR3 is CASSPQGRGGYTF. The CDR3 nucleotides are TGTGCCAGCAGTCCGCAGGGGAGAGGGGGCTACACCTTC.

This chain links TRBV10-3 with TRBJ2-7; maybe TRBD2 (6 bases). CDR3 length: 13 residues. Trimming removed 3 bases at V and 12 bases at J, with 18 bases between. Germline-derived CDR1 and CDR2 are ENHRY and SYGVKD. The CDR3, as DNA: TGTGCCATCAGTGATGGCCGAGGAGGGGACGGGTACTTC. Translating it yields CAISDGRGGDGYF.

This rearrangement joins TRBV4-1 to TRBJ1-1; D gene unclear. CDR3 length: 15 amino acids. Between the trimmed V and J ends, which lost 3 bases and 5 bases, there was a span of 16 bases. Germline values: CDR1 MGHRA, CDR2 YSYEKL. The DNA of the CDR3 is TGCGCCAGCAGCCACCGGGGAGGGCAGAGAACTGAAGCTTTCTTT. Translating it yields CASSHRGGQRTEAFF.

This clone was seen once. The chain recombines TRBV7-8 with TRBJ1-2, with 11 bases aligning to TRBD1. The CDR3 sequence is 15 residues long. V shed 2 bases and J 6 bases; nucleotides not matched to a gene: 5. Germline values: CDR1 SGHVS, CDR2 FQNEAQ. CDR3 amino acids: CASSLRGQGANGYTF. CDR3 coding DNA: TGTGCCAGCAGCTTACGTGGACAGGGGGCGAATGGCTACACCTTC.

The CDR3 sequence: CASNPTGGTEAFF. DNA of the CDR3: TGTGCCAGCAACCCGACAGGGGGCACTGAAGCTTTCTTT. The chain employs TRBV7-9 and TRBJ1-1; 9 bases map to TRBD1. The CDR3 length is 13 residues. The V gene's germline CDR1 is SEHNR and CDR2 FQNEAQ (reference sequence). Trimming at V came to 7 bases and at J to 4 bases, leaving 4 bases not matched to a gene.

The chain carries TRBV10-3 and TRBJ2-3, with 9 bases lining up with TRBD2. Germline trimming cut 9 bases from V and 6 bases from J; bases unmatched to any gene: 7. Germline values: CDR1 ENHRY, CDR2 SYGVKD. The CDR3 runs 13 residues. The CDR3 loop reads CAIAGGREDTQYF. CDR3 sequence (DNA): TGTGCCATAGCGGGGGGACGTGAGGATACGCAGTATTTT.

V and J are TRBV12-5 and TRBJ1-2; 8 bases line up with TRBD1. J was trimmed by 4 bases and V by 6 bases; bases with no gene match: 10. CDR3 length equals 15 residues. Per germline, CDR1 LGHNT and CDR2 FRNRAP. As DNA, the CDR3 is TGTGCTAGTGGACGTGACAGGGGCAGTAGCTATGGCTACACCTTC. Its protein product is CASGRDRGSSYGYTF.

The J gene is TRBJ2-2, the V gene TRBV5-8; D is unresolved. This CDR3 region has 12 residues. Germline CDR1 and CDR2: SGHTS and YDEGEE. The V gene lost 2 bases and the J gene lost 6 bases, with 5 bases spanning the gap. CDR3 sequence: CASSFYPGELFF. CDR3 nucleotide sequence: TGTGCCAGCAGCTTTTATCCCGGGGAGCTGTTTTTT.